The rows below give T cell receptor beta chains drawn from one sample of a study of blood T cell repertoires in COVID-19. Only in-frame clones appear in the TCRdb table, and some are missing; sequencing was by immunoSEQ multiplex PCR. The sample includes about 210,000 clones, 88% seen only once; the top ten take under 2%. The source material was peripheral blood. The receptors shown here come from a man in his late teens or twenties with active or convalescent COVID-19. CDR3s include the opening cysteine and the closing phenylalanine or tryptophan. Fields, in order: V gene, D gene, J gene, clone size, CDR3 DNA, CDR3 protein. A D gene is named only where the DNA matches it firmly. Only part of the rows carry a size: once, few, many, or a class if the clone is expanded.

>TRBV5-1|.|TRBJ2-1|.
TGCGCCAGCAGCTTGGATGGGGCTAGCTCCTACAATGAGCAGTTCTTC
CASSLDGASSYNEQFF
>TRBV6-5|.|TRBJ1-5|.
TGTGCCACCGGGACTCGTGAGGATCAGCCCCAGCATTTT
CATGTREDQPQHF
>TRBV6-2/TRBV6-3|.|TRBJ2-2|.
TGTGCCAGCAGTTATGAGTTCGCGAACACCGGGGAGCTGTTTTTT
CASSYEFANTGELFF
>TRBV7-9|.|TRBJ2-7|.
TGTGCCAGCAGCTTCACACCTCCGAACGAGCAGTACTTC
CASSFTPPNEQYF
>TRBV4-1|.|TRBJ2-1|.
TGCGCCAGCAGCCAAGGTTGGGGGACTTCCGACTACAATGAGCAGTTCTTC
CASSQGWGTSDYNEQFF
>TRBV2|.|TRBJ1-4|.
TGTGCCAGCACATGGACAGTAACTAATGAAAAACTGTTTTTT
CASTWTVTNEKLFF
>TRBV19|TRBD1|TRBJ1-2|.
TGTGCCAGTAGGGAGGTATTCCGGGACAGGGGACAAGGAGCCTATGGCTACACCTTC
CASREVFRDRGQGAYGYTF
>TRBV30|.|TRBJ2-1|.
TGTGCCTGGGGAATAGCGAGGAATGAGCAGTTCTTC
CAWGIARNEQFF
>TRBV5-6|TRBD1|TRBJ2-5|.
TGTGCCAGCAGTCGGGACAGACAAGAGACCCAGTACTTC
CASSRDRQETQYF
>TRBV10-3|TRBD2|TRBJ2-7|.
TGTGCCATCACTGTTCGAGCGGGAGAGGCATACGAGCAGTACTTC
CAITVRAGEAYEQYF
>TRBV21-1|.|TRBJ2-3|.
TGTGCCAGGGGACTAGCGCCCTTCACAGATACGCAGTATTTT
CARGLAPFTDTQYF
>TRBV10-3|.|TRBJ1-2|once
TGTGCCATCATGACAGAAAAGAACTATGGCTACACCTTC
CAIMTEKNYGYTF
>TRBV12-3/TRBV12-4|.|TRBJ2-3|.
TGTGCCAGCAGTTTCCAGGGGGATACGCAGTATTTT
CASSFQGDTQYF
>TRBV7-8|.|TRBJ1-1|.
TGTGCCAGCAGCTTACAGGCAGTCGATACTCACACTGAAGCTTTCTTT
CASSLQAVDTHTEAFF
>TRBV10-3|TRBD1|TRBJ1-1|.
TGTGCCATCAGTCGGGGACAGGGGAACACTGAAGCTTTCTTT
CAISRGQGNTEAFF
>TRBV15|.|TRBJ1-2|.
TGTGCCACCAGCAGGGCAGGGTATCACTATGGCTACACCTTC
CATSRAGYHYGYTF
>TRBV5-6|.|TRBJ2-7|.
TGTGCCAGCAGCTTGGCCGTGGGAGCCTACGAGCAGTACTTC
CASSLAVGAYEQYF
>TRBV30|.|TRBJ2-6|.
TGTGCCTGGAGTCCCGCGAGGGAGGTGGCCAACGTCCTGACTTTC
CAWSPAREVANVLTF
>TRBV6-5|TRBD1|TRBJ2-7|once
TGTGCCAGCAGAAAGGGACAGGGGAATTCCTACGAGCAGTACTTC
CASRKGQGNSYEQYF
>TRBV21-1|.|TRBJ2-6|.
TGTGCCAGCAGCAAAGGGGGCGCTGGGGCCAACGTCCTGACTTTC
CASSKGGAGANVLTF
>TRBV6-1|.|TRBJ1-2|.
TGTGCCAGCAGTGAATTCCGGGGGGGCTACACCTTC
CASSEFRGGYTF
>TRBV5-1|.|TRBJ2-5|.
TGCGCCAGCAGCACACAAGAGGCCCAGTACTTC
CASSTQEAQYF
>TRBV2|.|TRBJ1-6|.
TGTGCCAGCAGCGCTAATCCGGGACACAATAATTCACCCCTCCACTTT
CASSANPGHNNSPLHF
>TRBV30|.|TRBJ1-6|.
TGTGCCTGGCCCCTCCGGGACACAATAAGGGATTCACCCCTCCACTTT
CAWPLRDTIRDSPLHF
>TRBV12-3/TRBV12-4|.|TRBJ2-3|few
TGTGCCAGCAGTCAGGGGAGAGATACGCAGTATTTT
CASSQGRDTQYF
>TRBV5-8|.|TRBJ2-4|.
TGTGCCAGCAGCTTTCTAAGTTTCATTGACATTCAGTACTTC
CASSFLSFIDIQYF
>TRBV4-2|.|TRBJ2-2|.
TGTGCCAGCAGCCCCCAGGGGCAAATCTCGTCCGGGGAGCTGTTTTTT
CASSPQGQISSGELFF
>TRBV7-7|.|TRBJ2-2|.
TGTGCTAGCAGCTTAGGTTCGAGGACCGGGGAGCTGTTTTTT
CASSLGSRTGELFF
>TRBV6-2/TRBV6-3|.|TRBJ1-2|once
TGTGCCAGCAGCCCGACCGGGACACATGGCTACACCTTC
CASSPTGTHGYTF
>TRBV2|.|TRBJ1-1|.
TGTGCCAGCAGTGTCCAGGGGAACACTGAAGCTTTCTTT
CASSVQGNTEAFF